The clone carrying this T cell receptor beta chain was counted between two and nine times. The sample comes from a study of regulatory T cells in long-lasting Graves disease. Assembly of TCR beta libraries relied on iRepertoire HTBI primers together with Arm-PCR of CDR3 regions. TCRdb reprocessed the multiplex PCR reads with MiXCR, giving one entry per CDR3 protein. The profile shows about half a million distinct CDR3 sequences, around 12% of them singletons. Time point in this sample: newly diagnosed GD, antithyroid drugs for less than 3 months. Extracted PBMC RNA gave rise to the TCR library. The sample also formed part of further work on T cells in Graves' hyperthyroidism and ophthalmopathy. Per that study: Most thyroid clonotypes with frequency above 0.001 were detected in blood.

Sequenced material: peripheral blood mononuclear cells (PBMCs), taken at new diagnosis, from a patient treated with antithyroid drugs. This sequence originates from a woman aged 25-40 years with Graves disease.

The CDR3 DNA sequence: TGTGCCAGCAGTAGGCGGAGCTCCTACAATGAGCAGTTCTTC. Residues: CASSRRSSYNEQFF. The chain uses TRBV2 and TRBJ2-1; D is uncertain. Deletions cut 5 bases from V and 0 bases from J, with 8 bases between. This CDR3 contains 14 residues. Germline V lookup: CDR1 SNHLY, CDR2 FYNNEI.